The T cell receptor (beta chain) described here comes from a study of shared clonotypes between healthy human individuals. Study-level information: For every donor, three CD4 naive, three CD4 memory, two CD8 naive and one CD8 memory plates were used.

Study-level results: Generally, naive subsets (rather than memory subsets) showed larger estimated richness. Non-shared clonotypes had lower generation probabilities than clonotypes shared by all four sorted-subset donors. The naive CD4 repertoires of several donors were compared, and around 5% of clonotypes were shared.

The data were produced by immunoSEQ multiplex PCR, yet TCRdb's version contains in-frame clones alone and is incomplete. The repertoire holds roughly 850,000 clones, with 90% to 97% as singletons. Naivety among CD8 cells was defined by CD45RO negativity and positive CCR7 selection, thereby excluding terminally differentiated effector memory CD45RA+ cells. Germline V lookup: CDR1 SGHNT, CDR2 YYREEE (reference sequence). The germline V and J ends were trimmed by 2 bases and 4 bases, with 7 bases remaining between them. The CDR3 contains 13 residues. With regard to this clone: Its antigen is currently unknown.

The chain carries TRBV5-4 and TRBJ2-1, with a possible D match to TRBD1 (6 bases). The sequence derives from a man younger than 40 in good health. Specimen: naive CD8+ T cells sorted from blood. The CDR3 DNA reads TGTGCCAGCAGCTTAACAGGGTACAATGAGCAGTTCTTC. Encoded protein: CASSLTGYNEQFF.